The sequence of this T cell receptor beta chain was determined in a study of immune evolution from preneoplasia to lung adenocarcinoma. This clone turned up a few times. Antigen specificity is unknown. An end of the junction does not agree with germline; a read error may underlie this. Sequencing used immunoSEQ multiplex PCR; TCRdb keeps in-frame clones, though not all of them. The top ten clones hold roughly 15% of a sample with around 3,000 clones, around 83% of them seen once. Resections took place in Japan or China from the mid-2010s to the late 2010s. Study-wide results and limits: Normal lung had the highest top T cell clone frequencies.

The sample taken for sequencing was FFPE adjacent normal lung tissue. The receptor comes from a person in their 40s with lung adenocarcinoma.

The DNA of the CDR3 is TGTGCCAGCAGCTTGGATTCCCTTGAAATGAACTTC. It yields the protein CASSLDSLEMNF. V is TRBV5-4 and J is TRBJ2-7; D gene unclear. The CDR3 runs to 12 residues. Germline CDR1 reads SGHNT; CDR2 reads YYREEE (reference sequence).